The clone carrying this T cell receptor beta chain was found a few times. Its antigen remains unidentified. The data stem from a study of CD8+CD57+ T cells in acquired aplastic anemia. Study details: DNA from sorted CD4+ and CD8+ cells averaged approximately 2.9 ug.

The CDR3 loop spans 14 amino acids. From germline, CDR1 is MGHRA and CDR2 YSYEKL. V dropped 0 bases and J dropped 5 bases, with 8 bases sitting between them. Study-wide results and caveats: Patients and controls were found to share 25 to 35 CD8+ CDR3 sequences.

In patients chosen for sequencing, flow cytometry had shown CD8+CD57+ cell expansion. All patients had severe acquired aplastic anemia. Prior therapy had not been administered to any patient at the time of blood sampling. Using genomic DNA as the template, TCR beta VDJ and CDR3 profiling was carried out. TCRdb reprocessed the reads with MiXCR, giving one entry per CDR3 protein. The sample yields 160,000 or so distinct CDR3 sequences, 40% to 50% seen once. This clonotype originated in a human donor with aplastic anemia. This chain joins TRBV4-1 and TRBJ1-5; D is undetermined. The sample was sorted CD4+, CD8+, or CD8+CD57+ T cells (not recorded which) from PBMCs. CDR3 nucleotide sequence: TGCGCCAGCAGCCAAGAAAGGTATTATCAGCCCCAGCATTTT. Protein product: CASSQERYYQPQHF.